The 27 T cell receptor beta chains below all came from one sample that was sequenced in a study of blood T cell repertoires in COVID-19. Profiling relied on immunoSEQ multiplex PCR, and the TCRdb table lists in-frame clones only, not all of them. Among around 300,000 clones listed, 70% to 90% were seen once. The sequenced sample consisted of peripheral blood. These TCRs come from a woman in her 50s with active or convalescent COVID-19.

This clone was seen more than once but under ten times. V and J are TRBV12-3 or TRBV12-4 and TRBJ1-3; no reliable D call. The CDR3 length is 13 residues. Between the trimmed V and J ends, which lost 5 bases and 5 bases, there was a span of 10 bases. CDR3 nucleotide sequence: TGTGCCAGCAGTCAAAGCCCGCGAAACACCATATATTTT. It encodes CASSQSPRNTIYF.

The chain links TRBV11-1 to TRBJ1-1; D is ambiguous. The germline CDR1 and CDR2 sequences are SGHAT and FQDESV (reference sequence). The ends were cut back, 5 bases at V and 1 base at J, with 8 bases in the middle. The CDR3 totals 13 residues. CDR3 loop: CASSVLWNTEAFF. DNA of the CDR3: TGTGCCAGCAGCGTGCTATGGAACACTGAAGCTTTCTTT.

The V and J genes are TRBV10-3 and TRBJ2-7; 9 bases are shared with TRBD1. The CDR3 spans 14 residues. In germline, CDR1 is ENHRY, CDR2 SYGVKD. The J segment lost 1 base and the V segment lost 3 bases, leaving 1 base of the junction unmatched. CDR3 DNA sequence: TGTGCCATCAGTGATGGGACAGGGTCCTACGAGCAGTACTTC. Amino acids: CAISDGTGSYEQYF.

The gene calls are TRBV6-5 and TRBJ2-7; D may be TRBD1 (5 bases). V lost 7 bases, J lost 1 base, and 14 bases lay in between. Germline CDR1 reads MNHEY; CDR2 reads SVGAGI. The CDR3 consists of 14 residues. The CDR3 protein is CASTSRQPSYEQYF. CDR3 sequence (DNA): TGTGCCAGCACATCAAGACAGCCTTCCTACGAGCAGTACTTC.

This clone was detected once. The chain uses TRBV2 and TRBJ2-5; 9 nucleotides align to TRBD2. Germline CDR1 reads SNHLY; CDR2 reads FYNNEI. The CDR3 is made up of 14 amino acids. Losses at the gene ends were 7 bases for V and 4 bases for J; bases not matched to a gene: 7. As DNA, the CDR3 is TGTGCCAGCACCTCTAGCGGGATCGTAGAGACCCAGTACTTC. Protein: CASTSSGIVETQYF.

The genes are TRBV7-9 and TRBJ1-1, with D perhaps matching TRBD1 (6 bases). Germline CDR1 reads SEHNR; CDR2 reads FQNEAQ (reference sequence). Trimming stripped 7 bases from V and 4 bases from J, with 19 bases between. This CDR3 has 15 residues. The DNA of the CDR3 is TGTGCCAGCACCAGAGGGGGAGGGGCGAGCACTGAAGCTTTCTTT. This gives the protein CASTRGGGASTEAFF.

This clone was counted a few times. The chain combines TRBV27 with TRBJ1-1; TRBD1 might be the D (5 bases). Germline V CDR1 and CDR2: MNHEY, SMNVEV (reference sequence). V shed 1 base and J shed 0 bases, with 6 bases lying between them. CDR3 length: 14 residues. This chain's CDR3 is CASSLWGMNTEAFF. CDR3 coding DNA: TGTGCCAGCAGTTTATGGGGCATGAACACTGAAGCTTTCTTT.

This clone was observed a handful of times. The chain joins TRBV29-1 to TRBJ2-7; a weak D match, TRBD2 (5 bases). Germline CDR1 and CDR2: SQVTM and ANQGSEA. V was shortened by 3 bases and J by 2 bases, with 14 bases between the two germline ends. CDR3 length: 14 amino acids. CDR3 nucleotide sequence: TGCAGCGTTGAGGGAGATAGTAGAGCCTACGAGCAGTACTTC. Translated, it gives CSVEGDSRAYEQYF.

CDR3 residues: CASSFDRPDSYEQYF. CDR3 DNA sequence: TGTGCCAGCAGCTTCGACAGACCTGACTCCTACGAGCAGTACTTC. This chain connects TRBV11-1 to TRBJ2-7, with D possibly TRBD1 on 5 matching bases. This CDR3 has 15 amino acids. Trimming removed 3 bases from V and 0 bases from J, with 12 bases in between. Germline V gene sequence: CDR1 SGHAT, CDR2 FQDESV (reference sequence).

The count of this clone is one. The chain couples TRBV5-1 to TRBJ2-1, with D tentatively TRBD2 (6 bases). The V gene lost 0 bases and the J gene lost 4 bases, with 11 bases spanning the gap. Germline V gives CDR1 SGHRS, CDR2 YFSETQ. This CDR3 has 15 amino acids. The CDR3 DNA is TGCGCCAGCAGCTTGGGGGTTAGCGGATACAATGAGCAGTTCTTC. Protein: CASSLGVSGYNEQFF.

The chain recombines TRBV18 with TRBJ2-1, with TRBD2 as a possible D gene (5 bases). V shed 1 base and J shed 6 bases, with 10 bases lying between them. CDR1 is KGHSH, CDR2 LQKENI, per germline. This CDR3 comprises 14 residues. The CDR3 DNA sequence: TGTGCCAGCTCACCACTGGTAGCGTCCAATGAGCAGTTCTTC. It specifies CASSPLVASNEQFF.

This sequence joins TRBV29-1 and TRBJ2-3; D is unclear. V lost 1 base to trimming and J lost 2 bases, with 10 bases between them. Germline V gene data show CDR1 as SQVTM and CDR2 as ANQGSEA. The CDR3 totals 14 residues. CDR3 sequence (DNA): TGCAGCGTTGAAGTGTTAGCTACCACAGATACGCAGTATTTT. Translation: CSVEVLATTDTQYF.

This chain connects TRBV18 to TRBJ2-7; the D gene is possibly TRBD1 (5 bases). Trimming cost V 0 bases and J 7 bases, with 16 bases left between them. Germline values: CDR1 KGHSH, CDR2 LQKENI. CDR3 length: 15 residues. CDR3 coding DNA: TGTGCCAGCTCACCACCGGAAGCAGGGATCAAGGAGCAGTACTTC. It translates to CASSPPEAGIKEQYF. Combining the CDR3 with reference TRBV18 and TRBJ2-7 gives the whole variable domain NAGVMQNPRHLVRRRGQEARLRCSPMKGHSHVYWYRQLPEEGLKFMVYLQKENIIDESGMPKERFSAEFPKEGPSILRIQQVVRGDSAAYFCASSPPEAGIKEQYFGPGTRLTVT.

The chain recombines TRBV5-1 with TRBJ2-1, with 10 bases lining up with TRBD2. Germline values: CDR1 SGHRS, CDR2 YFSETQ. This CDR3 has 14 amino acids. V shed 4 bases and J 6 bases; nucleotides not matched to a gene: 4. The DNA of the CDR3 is TGCGCCAGCAGCGTGGGACTAGCGCCCAATGAGCAGTTCTTC. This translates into CASSVGLAPNEQFF. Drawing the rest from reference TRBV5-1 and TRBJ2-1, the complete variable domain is KAGVTQTPRYLIKTRGQQVTLSCSPISGHRSVSWYQQTPGQGLQFLFEYFSETQRNKGNFPGRFSGRQFSNSRSEMNVSTLELGDSALYLCASSVGLAPNEQFFGPGTRLTVL.

In nucleotides, the CDR3 is TGTGCCAGCAGTTTAATCATCCAGCGGGAGAGCTCTGGGGCCAACGTCCTGACTTTC. Encoded protein: CASSLIIQRESSGANVLTF. The genes are TRBV28 and TRBJ2-6, with 8 bases that match TRBD2. Germline-derived CDR1 and CDR2 are MDHEN and SYDVKM. After removal of 2 bases from V and 0 bases from J, the junction contained 9 bases not matched to a gene. The CDR3 has 19 amino acids. Using reference TRBV28 and TRBJ2-6 for the parts outside the CDR3, the full variable domain is DVKVTQSSRYLVKRTGEKVFLECVQDMDHENMFWYRQDPGLGLRLIYFSYDVKMKEKGDIPEGYSVSREKKERFSLILESASTNQTSMYLCASSLIIQRESSGANVLTFGAGSRLTVL.

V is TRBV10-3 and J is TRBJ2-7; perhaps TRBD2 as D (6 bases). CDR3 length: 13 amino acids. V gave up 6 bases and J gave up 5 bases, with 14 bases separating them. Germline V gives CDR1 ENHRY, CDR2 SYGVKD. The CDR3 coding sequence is TGTGCCATCAGCCCCGGGGGTTCCAACGAGCAGTACTTC. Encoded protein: CAISPGGSNEQYF.

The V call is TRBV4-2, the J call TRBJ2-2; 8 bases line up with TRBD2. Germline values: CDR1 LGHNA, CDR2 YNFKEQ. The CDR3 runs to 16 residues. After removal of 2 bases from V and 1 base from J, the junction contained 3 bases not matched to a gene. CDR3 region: CASSQKLAENTGELFF. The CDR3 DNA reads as TGTGCCAGCAGCCAAAAACTAGCGGAGAACACCGGGGAGCTGTTTTTT.

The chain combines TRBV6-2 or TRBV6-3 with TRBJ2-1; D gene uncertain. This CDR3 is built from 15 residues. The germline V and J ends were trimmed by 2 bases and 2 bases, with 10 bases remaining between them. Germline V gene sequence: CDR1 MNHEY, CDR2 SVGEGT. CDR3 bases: TGTGCCAGCAGTTACGTGGGCCTCGCCTACAATGAGCAGTTCTTC. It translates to CASSYVGLAYNEQFF.

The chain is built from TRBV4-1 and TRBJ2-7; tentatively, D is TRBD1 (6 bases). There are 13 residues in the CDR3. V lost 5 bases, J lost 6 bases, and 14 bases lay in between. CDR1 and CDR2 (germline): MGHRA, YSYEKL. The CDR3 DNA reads TGCGCCAGCAGCTTCCAACGAGGGGGCGAGCAGTACTTC. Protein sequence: CASSFQRGGEQYF.

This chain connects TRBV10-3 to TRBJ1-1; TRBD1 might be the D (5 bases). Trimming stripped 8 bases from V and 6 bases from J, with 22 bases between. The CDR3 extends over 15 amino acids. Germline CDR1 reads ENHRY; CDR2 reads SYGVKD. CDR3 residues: CAISGGGTATSEAFF. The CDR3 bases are TGTGCCATCTCGGGGGGGGGAACAGCAACGTCTGAAGCTTTCTTT.

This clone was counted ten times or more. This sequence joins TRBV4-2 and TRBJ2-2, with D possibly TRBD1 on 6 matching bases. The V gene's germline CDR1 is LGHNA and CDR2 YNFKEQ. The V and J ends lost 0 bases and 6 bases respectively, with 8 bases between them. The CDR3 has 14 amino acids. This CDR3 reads CASSQDQGSGELFF. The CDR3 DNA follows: TGTGCCAGCAGCCAAGATCAGGGGTCCGGGGAGCTGTTTTTT.

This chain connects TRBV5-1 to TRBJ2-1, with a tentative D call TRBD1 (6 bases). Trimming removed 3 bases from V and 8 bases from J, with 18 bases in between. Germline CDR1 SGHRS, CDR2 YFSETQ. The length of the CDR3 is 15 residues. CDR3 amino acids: CASSWEQGIQDEQFF. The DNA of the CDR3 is TGCGCCAGCAGCTGGGAACAGGGAATCCAGGATGAGCAGTTCTTC. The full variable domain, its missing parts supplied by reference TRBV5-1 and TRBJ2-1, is KAGVTQTPRYLIKTRGQQVTLSCSPISGHRSVSWYQQTPGQGLQFLFEYFSETQRNKGNFPGRFSGRQFSNSRSEMNVSTLELGDSALYLCASSWEQGIQDEQFFGPGTRLTVL.

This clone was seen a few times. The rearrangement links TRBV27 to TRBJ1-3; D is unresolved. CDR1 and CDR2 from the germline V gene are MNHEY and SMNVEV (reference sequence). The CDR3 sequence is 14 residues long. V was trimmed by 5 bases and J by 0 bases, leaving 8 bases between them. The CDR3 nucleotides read TGTGCCAGCAGTACCCGCAGCTCTGGAAACACCATATATTTT. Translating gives CASSTRSSGNTIYF.

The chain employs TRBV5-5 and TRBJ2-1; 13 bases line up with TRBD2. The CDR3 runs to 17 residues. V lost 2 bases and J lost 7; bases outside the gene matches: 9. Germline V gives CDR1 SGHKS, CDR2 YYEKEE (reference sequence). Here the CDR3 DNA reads TGTGCCAGCAGCTTAGTGGGGGGACTAGCGGGATTAAATGAGCAGTTCTTC. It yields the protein CASSLVGGLAGLNEQFF.

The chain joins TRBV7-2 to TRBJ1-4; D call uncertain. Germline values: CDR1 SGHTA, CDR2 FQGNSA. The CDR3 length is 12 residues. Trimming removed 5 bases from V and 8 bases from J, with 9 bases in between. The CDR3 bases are TGTGCCAGCAGCCTCATGAGGGAAAAACTGTTTTTT. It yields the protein CASSLMREKLFF. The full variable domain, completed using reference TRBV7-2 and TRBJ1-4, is GAGVSQSPSNKVTEKGKDVELRCDPISGHTALYWYRQSLGQGLEFLIYFQGNSAPDKSGLPSDRFSAERTGGSVSTLTIQRTQQEDSAVYLCASSLMREKLFFGSGTQLSVL.

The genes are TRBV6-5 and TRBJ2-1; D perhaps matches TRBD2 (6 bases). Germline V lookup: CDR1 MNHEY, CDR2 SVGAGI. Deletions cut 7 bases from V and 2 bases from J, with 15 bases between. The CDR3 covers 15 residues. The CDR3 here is CASNGGRGTYNEQFF. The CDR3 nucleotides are TGTGCCAGCAACGGAGGGCGGGGAACCTACAATGAGCAGTTCTTC.

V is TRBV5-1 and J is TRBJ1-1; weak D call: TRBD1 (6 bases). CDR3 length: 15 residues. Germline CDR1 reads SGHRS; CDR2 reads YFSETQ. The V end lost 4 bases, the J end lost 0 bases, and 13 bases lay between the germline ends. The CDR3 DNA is TGCGCCAGCAGCCCCGGAGGACAGTTGAACACTGAAGCTTTCTTT. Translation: CASSPGGQLNTEAFF.